These T cell receptor beta chains were read from a single sample in a study of cytomegalovirus exposure and HLA in healthy donors. Generated by immunoSEQ multiplex PCR, the TCRdb table keeps only in-frame clones and is missing some. Of approximately 88,000 clones listed, approximately 96% were seen once; the top ten hold 1.3%. The sequencing sample was made of PBMCs. Receptors were obtained from a woman between 18 and 29 years old in good health and CMV-seronegative. CDR3s include the opening cysteine and the closing phenylalanine or tryptophan. A D gene is named only where the DNA matches it firmly. The size entry is marked missing in some rows and otherwise reads once, few, many or a size class.

D,size,J,V,DNA,CDR3
TRBD1,.,TRBJ2-1,TRBV18,TGTGCCAGCGAGGGACAGGGGGCCTTCAATGAGCAGTTCTTC,CASEGQGAFNEQFF
TRBD1,.,TRBJ1-1,TRBV7-9,TGTGCCAGCAGCTTAGAGACACAGGGGGTCACTGAAGCTTTCTTT,CASSLETQGVTEAFF
.,.,TRBJ1-2,TRBV5-1,TGCGCCAGCAGCGCCACAGGGTCGGATGGCTACACCTTC,CASSATGSDGYTF
.,.,TRBJ1-2,TRBV29-1,TGCAGCGTTGCGAAATCAGGGGACTATGGCTACACCTTC,CSVAKSGDYGYTF
.,.,TRBJ1-1,TRBV5-4,TGTGCCAGCAGCTTAAACGCCGTGGGGGCCTGGAATGAAGCTTTCTTT,CASSLNAVGAWNEAFF
.,.,TRBJ2-2,TRBV15,TGTGCCACCAGTTTATGGAACACCGGGGAGCTGTTTTTT,CATSLWNTGELFF
.,.,TRBJ1-1,TRBV6-5,TGTGCCAGCAGTCCACAGCCCATGAACACTGAAGCTTTCTTT,CASSPQPMNTEAFF
TRBD2,.,TRBJ2-7,TRBV4-2,TGTGCCAGCAGCCAAGGGACTAGGGGCGAGCAGTACTTC,CASSQGTRGEQYF
.,once,TRBJ1-4,TRBV5-6,TGTGCCAGCAGCTTGGACATCCGGGGTGAAAAACTGTTTTTT,CASSLDIRGEKLFF
TRBD2,.,TRBJ2-1,TRBV2,TGTGCCAGCAGTGTTTTTGCGGGAGATTTGAGTGAGCAGTTCTTC,CASSVFAGDLSEQFF
TRBD1,once,TRBJ2-7,TRBV28,TGTGCCAGCATCCTGTCAGGACAGGCTTCCTACGAGCAGTACTTC,CASILSGQASYEQYF
TRBD2,.,TRBJ2-2,TRBV18,TGTGCCAGCACGGGACTAGCGGGGGCGAACACCGGGGAGCTGTTTTTT,CASTGLAGANTGELFF
.,once,TRBJ2-5,TRBV19,TGTGCCAGTAGTATAGATCAAACACCCTGGGAGACCCAGTACTTC,CASSIDQTPWETQYF
.,.,TRBJ1-4,TRBV5-8,TGTGCCAGCAGCTGGTGGAGTAATGAAAAACTGTTTTTT,CASSWWSNEKLFF
TRBD2,.,TRBJ2-1,TRBV19,TGTGCCAGTGCATTAGCGGGAGGGGGATACAATGAGCAGTTCTTC,CASALAGGGYNEQFF
TRBD2,.,TRBJ2-2,TRBV25-1,TGTGCCAGCAGTGCTCTAGCGGGCCGAATGACCGGGGAGCTGTTTTTT,CASSALAGRMTGELFF
.,.,TRBJ1-1,TRBV2,TGTGCCAGTCACGGGTACATGAACACTGAAGCTTTCTTT,CASHGYMNTEAFF
TRBD1,.,TRBJ2-7,TRBV6-5,TGTGCCAGCAGTTACGGCCAGGGGGCTTACGAGCAGTACTTC,CASSYGQGAYEQYF
TRBD1,.,TRBJ2-7,TRBV7-6,TGTGCCAGCAGCGTAAACGCGGGACAGGGGGGCGGCGAGCAGTACTTC,CASSVNAGQGGGEQYF
.,.,TRBJ2-2,TRBV9,TGTGCCAGCAGCGGGCTCATGGGCGCCGGGGAGCTGTTTTTT,CASSGLMGAGELFF
.,.,TRBJ2-4,TRBV19,TGTGCCACCCTAGTATCTCTGAAAAACATTCAGTACTTC,CATLVSLKNIQYF
TRBD2,.,TRBJ2-3,TRBV5-1,TGCGCCAGCAGCTTGGAGGGGACTAGGGCCACAGATACGCAGTATTTT,CASSLEGTRATDTQYF
.,.,TRBJ1-1,TRBV10-2,TGCGCCAGCACCTCATTGGAGGGGCCGATTCTTGAAGCTTTCTTT,CASTSLEGPILEAFF
TRBD1,.,TRBJ1-2,TRBV4-1,TGCGCCAGCAGCCGTCCGGTGGGGACAGGAGATGGCTACACCTTC,CASSRPVGTGDGYTF
.,once,TRBJ1-5,TRBV6-4,TGTGCCAGCAACTATACCCGTTCTCCAAGAAGCCCCAATCAGCCCCAGCATTTT,CASNYTRSPRSPNQPQHF
.,.,TRBJ2-7,TRBV11-2,TGTGCCAGCAGCTTAGGGGCCCGGGGAATAGGCTACGAGCAGTACTTC,CASSLGARGIGYEQYF
TRBD1,.,TRBJ2-7,TRBV13,TGTGCCAGCAGCCCAGGGGGGACAGGGGGCTACGAGCAGTACTTC,CASSPGGTGGYEQYF
TRBD2,.,TRBJ2-7,TRBV10-3,TGTGCCATCAGATCCGGGACTAGCGGTTACGAGCAGTACTTC,CAIRSGTSGYEQYF
TRBD1,.,TRBJ2-7,TRBV7-2,TGTGCCAGCAGCCTAGACAGGGGCGAGCAGTACTTC,CASSLDRGEQYF
TRBD1,.,TRBJ1-5,TRBV6-5,TGTGCCAGCAGTTATCAGGGGGCCGGTCAGCCCCAGCATTTT,CASSYQGAGQPQHF
.,.,TRBJ1-2,TRBV30,TGTGCCTGGAGTGTACTAGGGTTGGATGGCTACACCTTC,CAWSVLGLDGYTF
TRBD2,.,TRBJ2-7,TRBV11-2,TGTGCCAGCAGCTTACTAGCGGGTACTAGCTCCTACGAGCAGTACTTC,CASSLLAGTSSYEQYF
TRBD1,.,TRBJ2-1,TRBV7-2,TGTGCCAGCACCCGTGGGGTGGGGACAGGGGGCAATAATGAGCAGTTCTTC,CASTRGVGTGGNNEQFF
.,.,TRBJ1-1,TRBV5-1,TGCGCCAGCAGCTTGGCCCTGACAGAGCCGAACACTGAAGCTTTCTTT,CASSLALTEPNTEAFF
.,.,TRBJ2-2,TRBV19,TGTGCCAGTAGTGCAGGGTGGACCGGGGAGCTGTTTTTT,CASSAGWTGELFF
.,once,TRBJ2-7,TRBV6-5,TGTGCCAGCAGTCATGAACTCGGGAACTCCTACGAGCAGTACTTC,CASSHELGNSYEQYF
TRBD1,.,TRBJ2-7,TRBV5-6,TGTGCCAGCAGCTGGGGACAGAGCTACTACGAGCAGTACTTC,CASSWGQSYYEQYF
.,.,TRBJ2-1,TRBV30,TGTGCCTGGACCCGCTCCTACAATGAGCAGTTCTTC,CAWTRSYNEQFF
.,.,TRBJ2-5,TRBV15,TGTGCCACCAGCAGAGATAGTTTTGAGTATACGGAGACCCAGTACTTC,CATSRDSFEYTETQYF
TRBD2,.,TRBJ2-3,TRBV5-1,TGCGCCAGCAGCAGCACTAGCGGGAAAGCCACAGATACGCAGTATTTT,CASSSTSGKATDTQYF
.,.,TRBJ1-1,TRBV10-3,TGTGCCATCAGTGAACTGGAGACTGAAGCTTTCTTT,CAISELETEAFF